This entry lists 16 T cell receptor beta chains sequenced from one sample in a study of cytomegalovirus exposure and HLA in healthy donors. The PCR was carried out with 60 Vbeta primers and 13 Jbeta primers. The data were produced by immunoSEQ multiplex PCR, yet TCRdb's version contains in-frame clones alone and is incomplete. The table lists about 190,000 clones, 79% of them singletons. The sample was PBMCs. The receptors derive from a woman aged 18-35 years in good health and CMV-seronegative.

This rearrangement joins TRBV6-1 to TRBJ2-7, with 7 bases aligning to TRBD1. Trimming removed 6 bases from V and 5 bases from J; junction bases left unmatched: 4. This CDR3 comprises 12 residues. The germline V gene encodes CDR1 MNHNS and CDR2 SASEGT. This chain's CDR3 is CASRLDRDEQYF. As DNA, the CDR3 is TGTGCCAGCAGACTAGACAGGGACGAGCAGTACTTC.

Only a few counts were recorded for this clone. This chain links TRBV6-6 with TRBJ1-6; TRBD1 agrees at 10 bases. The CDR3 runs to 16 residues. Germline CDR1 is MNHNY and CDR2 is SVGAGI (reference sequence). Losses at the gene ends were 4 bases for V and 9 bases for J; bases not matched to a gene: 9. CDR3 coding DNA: TGTGCCAGCAGTTCCTCTGCCGGGACAGGGGTTTCACCCCTCCACTTT. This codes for CASSSSAGTGVSPLHF.

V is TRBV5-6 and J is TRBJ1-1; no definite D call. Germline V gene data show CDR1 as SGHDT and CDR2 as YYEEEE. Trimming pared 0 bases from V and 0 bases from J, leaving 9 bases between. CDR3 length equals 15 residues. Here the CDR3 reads CASSLERVLNTEAFF. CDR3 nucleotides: TGTGCCAGCAGCTTGGAGAGGGTCTTGAACACTGAAGCTTTCTTT.

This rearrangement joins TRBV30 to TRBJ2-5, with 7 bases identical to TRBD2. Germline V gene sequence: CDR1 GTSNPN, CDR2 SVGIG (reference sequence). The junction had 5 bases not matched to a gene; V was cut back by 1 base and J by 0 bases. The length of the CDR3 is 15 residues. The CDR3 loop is CAWSATGLHQETQYF. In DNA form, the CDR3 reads TGTGCCTGGAGTGCTACGGGACTACACCAAGAGACCCAGTACTTC.

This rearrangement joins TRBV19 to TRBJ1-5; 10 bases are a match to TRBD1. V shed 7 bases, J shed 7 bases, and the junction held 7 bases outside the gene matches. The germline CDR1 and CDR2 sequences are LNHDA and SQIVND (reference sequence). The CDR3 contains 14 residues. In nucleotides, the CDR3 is TGTGCCAGTATGGACAGGGGGTACGAGCAGCCCCAGCATTTT. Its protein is CASMDRGYEQPQHF.

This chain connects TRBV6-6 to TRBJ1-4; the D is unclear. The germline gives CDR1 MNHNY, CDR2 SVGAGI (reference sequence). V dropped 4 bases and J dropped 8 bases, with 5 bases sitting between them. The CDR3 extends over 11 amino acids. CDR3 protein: CASSSREKLFF. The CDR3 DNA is TGTGCCAGCAGTTCGCGGGAAAAACTGTTTTTT.

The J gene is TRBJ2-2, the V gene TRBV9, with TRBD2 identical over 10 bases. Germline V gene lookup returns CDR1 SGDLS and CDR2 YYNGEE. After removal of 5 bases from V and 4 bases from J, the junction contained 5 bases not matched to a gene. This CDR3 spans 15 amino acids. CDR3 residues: CASRPAGGGTGELFF. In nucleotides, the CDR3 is TGTGCCAGCAGGCCAGCGGGGGGGGGCACCGGGGAGCTGTTTTTT.

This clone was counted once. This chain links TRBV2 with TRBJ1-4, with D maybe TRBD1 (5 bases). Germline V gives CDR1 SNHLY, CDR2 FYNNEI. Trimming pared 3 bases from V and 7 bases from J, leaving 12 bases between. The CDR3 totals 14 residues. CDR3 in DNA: TGTGCCAGCAGTGAGCTGGGGCAGGGTGAAAAACTGTTTTTT. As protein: CASSELGQGEKLFF.

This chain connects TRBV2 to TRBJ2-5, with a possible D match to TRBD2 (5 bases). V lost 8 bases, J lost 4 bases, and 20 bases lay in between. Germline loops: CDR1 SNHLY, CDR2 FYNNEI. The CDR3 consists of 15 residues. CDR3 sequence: CASASEGTLIETQYF. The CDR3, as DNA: TGTGCCAGCGCCTCCGAGGGCACCTTAATAGAGACCCAGTACTTC.

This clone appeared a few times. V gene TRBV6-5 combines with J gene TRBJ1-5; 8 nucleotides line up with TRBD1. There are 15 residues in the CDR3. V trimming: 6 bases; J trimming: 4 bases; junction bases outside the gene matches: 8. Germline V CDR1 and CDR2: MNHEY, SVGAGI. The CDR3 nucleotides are TGTGCCAGCAGGACCGGGACAGGATTAAATCAGCCCCAGCATTTT. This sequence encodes CASRTGTGLNQPQHF.

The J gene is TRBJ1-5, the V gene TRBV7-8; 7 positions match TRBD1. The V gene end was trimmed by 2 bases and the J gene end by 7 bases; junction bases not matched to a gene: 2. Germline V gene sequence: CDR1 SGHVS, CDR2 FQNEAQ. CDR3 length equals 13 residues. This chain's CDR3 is CASSLRGQQPQHF. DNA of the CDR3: TGTGCCAGCAGCTTAAGGGGGCAACAGCCCCAGCATTTT. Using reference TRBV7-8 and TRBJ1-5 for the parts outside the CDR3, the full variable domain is GAGVSQSPRYKVAKRGQDVALRCDPISGHVSLFWYQQALGQGPEFLTYFQNEAQLDKSGLPSDRFFAERPEGSVSTLKIQRTQQEDSAVYLCASSLRGQQPQHFGDGTRLSIL.

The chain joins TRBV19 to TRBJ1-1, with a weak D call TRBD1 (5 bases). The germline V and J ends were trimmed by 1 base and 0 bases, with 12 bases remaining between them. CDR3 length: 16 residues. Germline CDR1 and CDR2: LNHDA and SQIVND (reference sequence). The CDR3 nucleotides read TGTGCCAGTAGTATAGTTCCCCAAGGGGTGAACACTGAAGCTTTCTTT. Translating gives CASSIVPQGVNTEAFF. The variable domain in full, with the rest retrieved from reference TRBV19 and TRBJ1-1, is DGGITQSPKYLFRKEGQNVTLSCEQNLNHDAMYWYRQDPGQGLRLIYYSQIVNDFQKGDIAEGYSVSREKKESFPLTVTSAQKNPTAFYLCASSIVPQGVNTEAFFGQGTRLTVV.

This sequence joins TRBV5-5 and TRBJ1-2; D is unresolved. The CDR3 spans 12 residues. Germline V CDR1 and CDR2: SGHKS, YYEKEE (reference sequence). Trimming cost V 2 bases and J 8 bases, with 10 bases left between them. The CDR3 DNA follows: TGTGCCAGCAGCTTTACAGTCGGCGGCTACACCTTC. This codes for CASSFTVGGYTF. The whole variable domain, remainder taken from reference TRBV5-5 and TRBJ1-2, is DAGVTQSPTHLIKTRGQQVTLRCSPISGHKSVSWYQQVLGQGPQFIFQYYEKEERGRGNFPDRFSARQFPNYSSELNVNALLLGDSALYLCASSFTVGGYTFGSGTRLTVV.

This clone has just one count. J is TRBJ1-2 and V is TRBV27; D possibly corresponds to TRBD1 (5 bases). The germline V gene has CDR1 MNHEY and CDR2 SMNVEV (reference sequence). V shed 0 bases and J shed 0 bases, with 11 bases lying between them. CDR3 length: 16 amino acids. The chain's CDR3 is CASSLSGEGPNYGYTF. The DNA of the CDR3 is TGTGCCAGCAGTTTATCGGGGGAGGGACCTAACTATGGCTACACCTTC.

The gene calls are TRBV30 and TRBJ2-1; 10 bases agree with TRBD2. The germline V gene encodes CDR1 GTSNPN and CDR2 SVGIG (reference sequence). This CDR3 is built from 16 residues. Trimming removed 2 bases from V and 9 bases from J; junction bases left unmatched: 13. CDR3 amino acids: CAWSTAGGETGAEQFF. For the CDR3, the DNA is TGTGCCTGGAGTACAGCGGGAGGGGAAACAGGGGCTGAGCAGTTCTTC.

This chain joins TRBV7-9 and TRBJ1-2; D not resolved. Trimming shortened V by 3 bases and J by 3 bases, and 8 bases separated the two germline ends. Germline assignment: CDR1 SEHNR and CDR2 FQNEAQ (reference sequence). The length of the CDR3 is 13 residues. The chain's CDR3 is CASSFVPDYGYTF. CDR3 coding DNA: TGTGCCAGCAGCTTCGTTCCTGACTATGGCTACACCTTC. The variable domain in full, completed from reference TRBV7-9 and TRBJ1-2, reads DTGVSQNPRHKITKRGQNVTFRCDPISEHNRLYWYRQTLGQGPEFLTYFQNEAQLEKSRLLSDRFSAERPKGSFSTLEIQRTEQGDSAMYLCASSFVPDYGYTFGSGTRLTVV.